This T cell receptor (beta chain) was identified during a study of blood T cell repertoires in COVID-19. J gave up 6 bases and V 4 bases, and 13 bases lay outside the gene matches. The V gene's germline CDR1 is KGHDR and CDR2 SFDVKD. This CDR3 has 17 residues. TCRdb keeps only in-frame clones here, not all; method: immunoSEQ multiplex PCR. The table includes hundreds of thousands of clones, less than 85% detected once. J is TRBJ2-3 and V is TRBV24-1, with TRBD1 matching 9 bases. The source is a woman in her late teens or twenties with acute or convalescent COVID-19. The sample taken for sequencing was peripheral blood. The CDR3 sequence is CATSDPSPTGGADTQYF. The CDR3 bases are TGTGCCACCAGTGACCCTAGCCCTACAGGGGGCGCGGATACGCAGTATTTT.